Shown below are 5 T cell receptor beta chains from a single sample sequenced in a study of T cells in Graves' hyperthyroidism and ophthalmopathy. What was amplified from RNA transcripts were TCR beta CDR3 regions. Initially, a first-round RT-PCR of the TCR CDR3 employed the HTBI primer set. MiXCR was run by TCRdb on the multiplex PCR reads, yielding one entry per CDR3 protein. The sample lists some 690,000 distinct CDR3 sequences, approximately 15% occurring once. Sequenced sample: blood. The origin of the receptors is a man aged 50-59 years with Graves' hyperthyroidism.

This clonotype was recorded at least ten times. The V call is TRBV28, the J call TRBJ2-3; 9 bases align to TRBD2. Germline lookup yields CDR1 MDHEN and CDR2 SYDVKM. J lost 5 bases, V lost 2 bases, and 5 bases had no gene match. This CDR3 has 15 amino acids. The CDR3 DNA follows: TGTGCCAGCAGTTTAGCGGGAGGGAGGAGAGATACGCAGTATTTT. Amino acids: CASSLAGGRRDTQYF. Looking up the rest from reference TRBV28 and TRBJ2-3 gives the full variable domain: DVKVTQSSRYLVKRTGEKVFLECVQDMDHENMFWYRQDPGLGLRLIYFSYDVKMKEKGDIPEGYSVSREKKERFSLILESASTNQTSMYLCASSLAGGRRDTQYFGPGTRLTVL.

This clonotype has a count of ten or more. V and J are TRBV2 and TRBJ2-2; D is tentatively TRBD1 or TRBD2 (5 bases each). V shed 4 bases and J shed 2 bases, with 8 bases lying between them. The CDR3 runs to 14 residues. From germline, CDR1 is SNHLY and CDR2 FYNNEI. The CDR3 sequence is CASSAGPNTGELFF. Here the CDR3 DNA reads TGTGCCAGCAGTGCGGGACCCAACACCGGGGAGCTGTTTTTT.

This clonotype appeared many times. CDR3 nucleotides: TGTGCCAGCAGTGACCCAGGGGCGGCGAACACTGAAGCTTTCTTT. Protein sequence: CASSDPGAANTEAFF. The chain is built from TRBV25-1 and TRBJ1-1, with D perhaps matching TRBD1 (6 bases). The CDR3 has 15 amino acids. V lost 3 bases and J lost 1, with 12 bases in between. Germline V gene sequence: CDR1 MGHDK, CDR2 SYGVNS.

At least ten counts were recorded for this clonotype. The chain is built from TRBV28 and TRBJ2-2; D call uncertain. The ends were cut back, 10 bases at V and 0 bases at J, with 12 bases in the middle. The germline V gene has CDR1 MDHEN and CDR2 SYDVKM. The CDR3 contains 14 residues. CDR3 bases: TGTGCCACCCTAGGCACAGCGAACACCGGGGAGCTGTTTTTT. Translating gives CATLGTANTGELFF.

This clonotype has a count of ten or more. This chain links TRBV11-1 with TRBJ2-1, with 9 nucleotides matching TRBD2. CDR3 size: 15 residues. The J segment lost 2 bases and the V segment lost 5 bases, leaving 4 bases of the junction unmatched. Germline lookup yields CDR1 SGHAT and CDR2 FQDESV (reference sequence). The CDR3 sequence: CASSTKREAYNEQFF. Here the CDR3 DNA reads TGTGCCAGCAGCACTAAGCGGGAGGCCTACAATGAGCAGTTCTTC.